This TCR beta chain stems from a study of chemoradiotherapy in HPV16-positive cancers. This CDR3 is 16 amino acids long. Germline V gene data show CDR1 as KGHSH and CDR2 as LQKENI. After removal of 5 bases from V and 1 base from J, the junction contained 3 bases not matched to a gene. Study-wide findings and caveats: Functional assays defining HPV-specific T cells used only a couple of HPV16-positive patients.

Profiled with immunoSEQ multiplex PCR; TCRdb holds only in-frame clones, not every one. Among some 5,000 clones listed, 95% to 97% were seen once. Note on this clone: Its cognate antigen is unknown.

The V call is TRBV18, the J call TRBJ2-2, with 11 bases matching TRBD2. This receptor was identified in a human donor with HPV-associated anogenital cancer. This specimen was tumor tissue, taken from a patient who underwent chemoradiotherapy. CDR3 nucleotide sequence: TGTGCCAGCTCAGAAGGACTAGCGGGGAACACCGGGGAGCTGTTTTTT. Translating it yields CASSEGLAGNTGELFF.